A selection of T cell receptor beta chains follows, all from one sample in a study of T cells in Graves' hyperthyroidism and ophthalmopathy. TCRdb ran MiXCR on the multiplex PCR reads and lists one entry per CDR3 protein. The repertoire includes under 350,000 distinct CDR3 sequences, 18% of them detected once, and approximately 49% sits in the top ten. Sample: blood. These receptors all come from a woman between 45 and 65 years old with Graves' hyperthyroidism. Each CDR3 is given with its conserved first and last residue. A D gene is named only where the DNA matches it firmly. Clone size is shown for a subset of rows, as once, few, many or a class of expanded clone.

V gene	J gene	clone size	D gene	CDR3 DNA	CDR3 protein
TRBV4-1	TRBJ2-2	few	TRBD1	TGCGCCAGCAGCCTGACAGGGGGCCAAAGCACCGGGGAGCTGTTTTTT	CASSLTGGQSTGELFF
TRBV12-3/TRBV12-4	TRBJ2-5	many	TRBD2	TGTGCCAGCAGTGCCTCCGGGACTAGGAGGGAGACCCAGTACTTC	CASSASGTRRETQYF
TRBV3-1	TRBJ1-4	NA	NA	TGTGCCAGCAGCCAAGTAGGGGAAAAACTGTTTTTT	CASSQVGEKLFF
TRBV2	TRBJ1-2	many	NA	TGTGCCAGCATCCCGGACTCTGCTAACTATGGCTACACCTTC	CASIPDSANYGYTF
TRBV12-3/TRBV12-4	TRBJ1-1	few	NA	TGTGCCAGCATTAAGGGAGGGGGGGACACTGAAGCTTTCTTT	CASIKGGGDTEAFF
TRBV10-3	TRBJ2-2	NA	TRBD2	TGTGCCATCAGCCTAGCGGCGAACACCGGGGAGCTGTTTTTT	CAISLAANTGELFF
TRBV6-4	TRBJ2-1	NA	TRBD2	TGTGCCAGCAGTTACAGGACTAGCGGGAGGGAACTTTACAATGAGCAGTTCTTC	CASSYRTSGRELYNEQFF
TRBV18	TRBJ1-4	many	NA	TGTGCCAGCTCACCAGACAGGCTTAATGAAAAACTGTTTTTT	CASSPDRLNEKLFF
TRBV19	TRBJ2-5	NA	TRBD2	TGTGCCAGTAGTATCGGTCGTCTAGCGGGAGGACAAGAGACCCAGTACTTC	CASSIGRLAGGQETQYF
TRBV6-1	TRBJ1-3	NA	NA	TGTGCCAGCAGTGACGGAGACAACTCTGGAAACACCATATATTTT	CASSDGDNSGNTIYF
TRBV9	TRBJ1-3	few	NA	TGTGCCAGCAGCTCCTCTGGGGCGGCTGGAAACACCATATATTTT	CASSSSGAAGNTIYF
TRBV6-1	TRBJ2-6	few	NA	TGTGCCAGCATACCCGGCTCTGGGGCCAACGTCCTGACTTTC	CASIPGSGANVLTF
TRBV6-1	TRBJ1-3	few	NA	TGTGCCAGCAGAGATCGGGGTGTCTCTGGAAACACCATATATTTT	CASRDRGVSGNTIYF
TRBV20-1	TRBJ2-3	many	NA	TGCAGTGCTAGAGGTGATAGACCCTGGGAAGATACGCAGTATTTT	CSARGDRPWEDTQYF
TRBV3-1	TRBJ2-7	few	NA	TGTGCCAGCAGCCAAGTGAGCGAGGACGAGCAGTACTTC	CASSQVSEDEQYF
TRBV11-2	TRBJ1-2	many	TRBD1	TGTGCCAGCAGCTTAGGCAGGGGGCAAGGCTATGGCTACACCTTC	CASSLGRGQGYGYTF
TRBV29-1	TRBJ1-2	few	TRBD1	TGCAGCGTTGAAGATCGAGGACAGGGTGGAGGCTACACCTTC	CSVEDRGQGGGYTF
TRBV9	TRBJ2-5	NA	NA	TGTGCCAGCAGCGTATCTCGGGGGCGAGAGACCCAGTACTTC	CASSVSRGRETQYF
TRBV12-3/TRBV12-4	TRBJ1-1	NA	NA	TGTGCCAGCAGGGGGTATCAGGGGACTGAAGCTTTCTTT	CASRGYQGTEAFF
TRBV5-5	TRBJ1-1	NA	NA	TGTGCCAGCAGCTTAAATGGGGCTAGAGTGACTGAAGCTTTCTTT	CASSLNGARVTEAFF
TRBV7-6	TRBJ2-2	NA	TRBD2	TGTGCCAGCAGCAGATCGACTAGCGGGGGGGCATCCGGGGAGCTGTTTTTT	CASSRSTSGGASGELFF
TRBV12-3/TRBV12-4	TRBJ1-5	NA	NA	TGTGCCAGCAGTTTAGAAATCTACCAGCCCCAGCATTTT	CASSLEIYQPQHF
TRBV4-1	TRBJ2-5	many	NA	TGCGCCAGCAGCCGTAACCCGCAGGGGCAAGAGACCCAGTACTTC	CASSRNPQGQETQYF
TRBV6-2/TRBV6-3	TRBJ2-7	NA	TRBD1	TGTGCCAGCAGCCGACCGGGACAGGGAATTGACGAGCAGTACTTC	CASSRPGQGIDEQYF
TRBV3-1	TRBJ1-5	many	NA	TGTGCCAGCAGCCAAGGGAAGGGGCAGCCCCAGCATTTT	CASSQGKGQPQHF
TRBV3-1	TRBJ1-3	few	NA	TGTGCCAGCAGTCCCGGACATTCTGGAAACACCATATATTTT	CASSPGHSGNTIYF
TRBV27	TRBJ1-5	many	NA	TGTGCCAGCAGTCCCGACGGGGGAAGACAGCCCCAGCATTTT	CASSPDGGRQPQHF
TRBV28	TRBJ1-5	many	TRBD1	TGTGCCAGCAGTTTTCAGGGGGAATGGCAGCCCCAGCATTTT	CASSFQGEWQPQHF
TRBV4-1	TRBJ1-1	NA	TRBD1	TGCGCCAGCAGCCACGCCTCGACAGGGGATCTTTCCACTGAAGCTTTCTTT	CASSHASTGDLSTEAFF
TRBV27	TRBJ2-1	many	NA	TGTGCCAGCAGTTACCGAGGACACAGCTCCTACAATGAGCAGTTCTTC	CASSYRGHSSYNEQFF
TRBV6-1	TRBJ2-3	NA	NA	TGTGCCAGCAGTCTTTCAGACACAGATACGCAGTATTTT	CASSLSDTDTQYF
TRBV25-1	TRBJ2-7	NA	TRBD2	TGTGCCAGCAGTGAAGGAAGAGCGGGAGGGAGCGAGCAGTACTTC	CASSEGRAGGSEQYF
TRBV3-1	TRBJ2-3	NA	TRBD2	TGTGCCAGCAGCCTCGGACTAGCGGGGCCTCATACGCAGTATTTT	CASSLGLAGPHTQYF